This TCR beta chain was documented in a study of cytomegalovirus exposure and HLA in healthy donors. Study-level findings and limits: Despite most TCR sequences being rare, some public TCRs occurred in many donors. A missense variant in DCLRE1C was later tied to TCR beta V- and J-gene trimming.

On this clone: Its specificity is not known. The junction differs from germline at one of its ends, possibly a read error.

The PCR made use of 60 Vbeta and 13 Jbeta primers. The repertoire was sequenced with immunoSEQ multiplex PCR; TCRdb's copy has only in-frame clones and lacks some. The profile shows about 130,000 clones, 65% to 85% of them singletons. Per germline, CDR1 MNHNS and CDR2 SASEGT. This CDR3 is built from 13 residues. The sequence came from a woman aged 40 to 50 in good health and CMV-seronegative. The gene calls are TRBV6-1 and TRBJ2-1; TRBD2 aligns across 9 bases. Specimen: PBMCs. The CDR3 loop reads CASSLAGNNEPFF. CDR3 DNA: TGTGCCAGCTCGCTAGCGGGAAACAATGAGCCGTTCTTC.